This entry lists 13 T cell receptor beta chains sequenced from one sample in a study of CD4 T cells in relation to SARS-CoV-2 and coronaviruses. Unexposed donor CD4+ T cells date from about 2011-2018, before the COVID-19 pandemic. The method was immunoSEQ multiplex PCR; TCRdb's version includes in-frame clones alone and lacks a portion of them. The sample holds roughly 57,000 clones; just over 85% are singletons and the top ten take around 1.5%. The sequenced material came from memory CD4+ T cells from PBMCs. The receptors were gathered from a human donor in good health.

The chain employs TRBV19 and TRBJ2-1, with TRBD2 identical over 13 bases. Germline lookup yields CDR1 LNHDA and CDR2 SQIVND (reference sequence). The CDR3 runs to 17 residues. Trimming removed 6 bases from V and 9 bases from J; junction bases left unmatched: 14. Here the CDR3 DNA reads TGTGCCAGTAGCCCATCCCAACTAGCGGGAGGGCCGGTTGAGCAGTTCTTC. Its translation: CASSPSQLAGGPVEQFF.

The chain recombines TRBV28 with TRBJ1-4, with 8 bases fitting TRBD1. Losses at the gene ends were 5 bases for V and 6 bases for J; bases not matched to a gene: 11. CDR1 MDHEN and CDR2 SYDVKM come from the germline V gene. The CDR3 runs to 16 residues. CDR3 DNA sequence: TGTGCCAGCAGTGTCGCCGCAGGGGGCGCGGATGAAAAACTGTTTTTT. This gives the protein CASSVAAGGADEKLFF. Using reference TRBV28 and TRBJ1-4 for the parts outside the CDR3, the full variable domain is DVKVTQSSRYLVKRTGEKVFLECVQDMDHENMFWYRQDPGLGLRLIYFSYDVKMKEKGDIPEGYSVSREKKERFSLILESASTNQTSMYLCASSVAAGGADEKLFFGSGTQLSVL.

This chain links TRBV5-1 with TRBJ1-1; unclear D gene. Germline CDR1 SGHRS, CDR2 YFSETQ. V was trimmed by 0 bases and J by 1 base, leaving 7 bases between them. The CDR3 totals 14 residues. CDR3 loop: CASSLAVGNTEAFF. The CDR3 nucleotides read TGCGCCAGCAGCTTGGCCGTCGGGAACACTGAAGCTTTCTTT.

The sample holds one count of this clone. One end of the junction does not line up with germline, which may come from a read error. J is TRBJ2-7 and V is TRBV28; no firm D call. Germline CDR1 reads MDHEN; CDR2 reads SYDVKM. This CDR3 is 14 amino acids long. The CDR3 region has the DNA TGTTCCAGCAGCCCGTCTGGGGACTCCTACGAGCAGTACTTC. It translates to CSSSPSGDSYEQYF.

This clone was detected only once. This chain links TRBV2 with TRBJ1-2; 7 bases agree with TRBD1. Germline V gene lookup returns CDR1 SNHLY and CDR2 FYNNEI. This CDR3 contains 15 residues. V lost 4 bases, J lost 4 bases, and 9 bases stayed unmatched. The CDR3 DNA reads TGTGCCAGCAGTGGCGGGACAGCCCGGGTCTATGGCTACACCTTC. This gives the protein CASSGGTARVYGYTF. Combining the CDR3 with reference TRBV2 and TRBJ1-2 gives the whole variable domain EPEVTQTPSHQVTQMGQEVILRCVPISNHLYFYWYRQILGQKVEFLVSFYNNEISEKSEIFDDQFSVERPDGSNFTLKIRSTKLEDSAMYFCASSGGTARVYGYTFGSGTRLTVV.

The V call is TRBV18, the J call TRBJ1-3; D remains unclear. The CDR3 runs 13 residues. CDR1 KGHSH and CDR2 LQKENI come from the germline V gene. V was clipped by 2 bases and J by 1 base, with 3 bases between them. The CDR3 DNA sequence: TGTGCCAGCTCACCAGGGTCTGGAAACACCATATATTTT. This translates into CASSPGSGNTIYF.

The rearrangement links TRBV30 to TRBJ1-6; TRBD1 might be the D (6 bases). Trimming pared 0 bases from V and 7 bases from J, leaving 13 bases between. CDR3 length equals 15 residues. The germline V gene encodes CDR1 GTSNPN and CDR2 SVGIG (reference sequence). The CDR3 here is CAWSVQGLFNSPLHF. The CDR3 nucleotides read TGTGCCTGGAGTGTACAGGGACTTTTCAATTCACCCCTCCACTTT.

V gene TRBV6-5 combines with J gene TRBJ2-7, with 10 bases fitting TRBD2. Germline assignment: CDR1 MNHEY and CDR2 SVGAGI. After removal of 5 bases from V and 4 bases from J, the junction contained 5 bases not matched to a gene. There are 14 residues in the CDR3. CDR3 nucleotides: TGTGCCAGCAGTCTAACTAGCGGGAAGTACGAGCAGTACTTC. Encoded protein: CASSLTSGKYEQYF.

J is TRBJ2-1 and V is TRBV6-5; 9 positions agree with TRBD2. The germline V gene has CDR1 MNHEY and CDR2 SVGAGI. The CDR3 length is 16 residues. V lost 0 bases to trimming and J lost 6 bases; unmatched junction nucleotides: 6. CDR3 DNA sequence: TGTGCCAGCAGTTACTCGAGGACTAGCGAGCCCAATGAGCAGTTCTTC. As protein: CASSYSRTSEPNEQFF.

V and J are TRBV19 and TRBJ1-5; 7 bases match TRBD1. The CDR3 loop spans 16 amino acids. The trim removed 6 bases at V and 2 bases at J, leaving 10 bases unmatched. The germline V gene encodes CDR1 LNHDA and CDR2 SQIVND (reference sequence). CDR3 sequence reads: CASSILSGTGNQPQHF. The CDR3 nucleotides read TGTGCCAGTAGCATCCTCTCCGGGACAGGCAATCAGCCCCAGCATTTT.

V is TRBV7-9 and J is TRBJ2-7, with D tentatively TRBD1 or TRBD2 (5 bases each). Germline CDR1 is SEHNR and CDR2 is FQNEAQ (reference sequence). The CDR3 is 13 amino acids. V lost 5 bases and J 6 bases, leaving 14 bases between the germline ends. CDR3 protein: CASSPQTGTEQYF. The CDR3 bases are TGTGCCAGCAGCCCGCAGACGGGGACCGAGCAGTACTTC.

This chain uses TRBV5-1 with TRBJ2-2; possible D gene TRBD1, 5 bases. CDR1 and CDR2 from the germline V gene are SGHRS and YFSETQ. V was pared by 4 bases and J by 6 bases, with 16 bases between. This CDR3 comprises 15 residues. The CDR3 is CASSLTPGIAGELFF. CDR3 nucleotides: TGCGCCAGCAGCCTGACTCCAGGGATTGCCGGGGAGCTGTTTTTT.

In this sample, this clone turned up once. The same CDR3 arises from other DNA sequences in this sample as well. The V and J genes are TRBV21-1 and TRBJ2-7; the D call TRBD2 from the table was never checked on the DNA. TRBV21-1 is marked as a pseudogene. The CDR3 length is 13 residues. In nucleotides, the CDR3 is TGTGCCAGCAGCAAGCGGGCCGGCTACGAGCAGTACTTC. It is translated as CASSKRAGYEQYF.